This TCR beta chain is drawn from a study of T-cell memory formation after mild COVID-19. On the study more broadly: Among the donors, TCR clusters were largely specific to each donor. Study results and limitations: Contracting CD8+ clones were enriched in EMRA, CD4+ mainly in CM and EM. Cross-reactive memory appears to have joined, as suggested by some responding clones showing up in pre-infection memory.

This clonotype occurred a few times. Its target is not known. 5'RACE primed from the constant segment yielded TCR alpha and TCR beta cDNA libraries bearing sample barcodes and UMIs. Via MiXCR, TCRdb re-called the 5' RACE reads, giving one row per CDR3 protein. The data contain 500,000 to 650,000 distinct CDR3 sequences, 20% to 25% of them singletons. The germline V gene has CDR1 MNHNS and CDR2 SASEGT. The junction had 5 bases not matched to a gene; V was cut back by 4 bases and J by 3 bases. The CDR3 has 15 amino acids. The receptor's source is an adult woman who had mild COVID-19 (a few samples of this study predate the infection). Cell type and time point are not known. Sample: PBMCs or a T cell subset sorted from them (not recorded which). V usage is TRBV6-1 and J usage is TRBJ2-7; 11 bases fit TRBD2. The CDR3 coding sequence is TGTGCCAGCAGTGTGGGACTAGCGGCTTACTACGAGCAGTACTTC. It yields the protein CASSVGLAAYYEQYF.